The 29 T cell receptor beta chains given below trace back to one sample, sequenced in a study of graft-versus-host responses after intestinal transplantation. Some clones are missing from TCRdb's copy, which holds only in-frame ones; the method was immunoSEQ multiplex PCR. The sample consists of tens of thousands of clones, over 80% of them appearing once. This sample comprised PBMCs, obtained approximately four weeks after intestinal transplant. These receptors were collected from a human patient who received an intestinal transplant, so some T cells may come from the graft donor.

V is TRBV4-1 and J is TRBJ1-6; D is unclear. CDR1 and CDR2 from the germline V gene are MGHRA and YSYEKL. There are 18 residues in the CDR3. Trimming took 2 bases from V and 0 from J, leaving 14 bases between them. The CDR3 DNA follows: TGCGCCAGCAGCCAATTGGAAATAGCGAGCTCCTATAATTCACCCCTCCACTTT. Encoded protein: CASSQLEIASSYNSPLHF.

CDR3 loop: CASRTSGSYEQYF. The CDR3 nucleotides are TGTGCCAGCAGGACTAGCGGGAGCTACGAGCAGTACTTC. The chain is built from TRBV6-1 and TRBJ2-7; 12 positions match TRBD2. The CDR3 is 13 amino acids. Germline CDR1 reads MNHNS; CDR2 reads SASEGT. The V segment lost 6 bases and the J segment 3 bases; nucleotides outside the gene matches: 0.

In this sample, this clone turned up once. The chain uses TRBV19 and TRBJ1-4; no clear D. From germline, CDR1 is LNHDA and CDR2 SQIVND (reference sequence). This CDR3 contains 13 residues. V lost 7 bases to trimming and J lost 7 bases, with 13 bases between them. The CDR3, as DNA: TGTGCCAGTAACGGCGGCTCGGGTGAAAAACTGTTTTTT. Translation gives CASNGGSGEKLFF.

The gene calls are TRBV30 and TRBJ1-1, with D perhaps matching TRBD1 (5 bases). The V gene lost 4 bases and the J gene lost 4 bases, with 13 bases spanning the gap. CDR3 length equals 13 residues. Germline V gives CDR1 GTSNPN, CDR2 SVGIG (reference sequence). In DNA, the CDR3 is TGTGCCTGGAAAACCGGGACCGTCACTGAAGCTTTCTTT. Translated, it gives CAWKTGTVTEAFF.

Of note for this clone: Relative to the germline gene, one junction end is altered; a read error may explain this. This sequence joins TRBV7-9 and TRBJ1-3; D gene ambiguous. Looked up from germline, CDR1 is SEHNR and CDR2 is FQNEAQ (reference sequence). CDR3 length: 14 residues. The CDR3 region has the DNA TGTGCCAGCAGCTTGGCTGGGTCTGGAAACACCGTATATTTT. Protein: CASSLAGSGNTVYF.

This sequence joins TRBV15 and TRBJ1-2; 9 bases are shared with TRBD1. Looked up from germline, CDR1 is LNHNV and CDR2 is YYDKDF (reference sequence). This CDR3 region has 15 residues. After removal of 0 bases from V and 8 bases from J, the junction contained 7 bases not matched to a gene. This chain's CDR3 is CATSRDRGQGEGYTF. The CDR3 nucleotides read TGTGCCACCAGCAGAGACAGGGGACAGGGAGAAGGCTACACCTTC.

The chain's CDR3 is CASNWEFPTNEQFF. In DNA, the CDR3 is TGTGCCAGCAATTGGGAGTTCCCCACCAATGAGCAGTTCTTC. The V gene is TRBV2, the J gene TRBJ2-1, with D tentatively TRBD2 (5 bases). Germline V gives CDR1 SNHLY, CDR2 FYNNEI. V lost 7 bases and J 6 bases, leaving 16 bases between the germline ends. There are 14 residues in the CDR3. Based on the CDR3 plus reference TRBV2 and TRBJ2-1, the full variable domain is EPEVTQTPSHQVTQMGQEVILRCVPISNHLYFYWYRQILGQKVEFLVSFYNNEISEKSEIFDDQFSVERPDGSNFTLKIRSTKLEDSAMYFCASNWEFPTNEQFFGPGTRLTVL.

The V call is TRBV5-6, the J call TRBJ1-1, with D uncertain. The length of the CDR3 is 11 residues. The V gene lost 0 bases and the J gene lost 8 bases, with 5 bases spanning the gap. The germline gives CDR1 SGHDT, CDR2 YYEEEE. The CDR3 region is CASSLAWEAFF. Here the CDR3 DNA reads TGTGCCAGCAGCTTGGCCTGGGAAGCTTTCTTT.

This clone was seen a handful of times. For the CDR3, the DNA is TGTGCCAGCAGTGAAGCCCGAGCCAAAAACATTCAGTACTTC. Translation: CASSEARAKNIQYF. This chain uses TRBV2 with TRBJ2-4; D gene unclear. Per germline, CDR1 SNHLY and CDR2 FYNNEI. Deletions cut 0 bases from V and 0 bases from J, with 3 bases between. The CDR3 spans 14 residues.

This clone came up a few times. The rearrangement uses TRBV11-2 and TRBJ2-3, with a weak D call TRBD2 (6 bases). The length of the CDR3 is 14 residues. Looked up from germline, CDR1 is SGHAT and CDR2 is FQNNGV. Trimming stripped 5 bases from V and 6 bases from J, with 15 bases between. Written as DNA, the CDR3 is TGTGCCAGCAGCCCGCCGGGACTGTGGGATACGCAGTATTTT. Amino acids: CASSPPGLWDTQYF.

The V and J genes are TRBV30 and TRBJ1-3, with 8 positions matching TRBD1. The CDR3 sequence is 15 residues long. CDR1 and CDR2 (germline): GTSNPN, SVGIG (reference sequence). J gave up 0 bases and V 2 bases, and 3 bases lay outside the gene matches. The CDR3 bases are TGTGCCTGGAGTTCAGGGGGCTTCTCTGGAAACACCATATATTTT. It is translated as CAWSSGGFSGNTIYF.

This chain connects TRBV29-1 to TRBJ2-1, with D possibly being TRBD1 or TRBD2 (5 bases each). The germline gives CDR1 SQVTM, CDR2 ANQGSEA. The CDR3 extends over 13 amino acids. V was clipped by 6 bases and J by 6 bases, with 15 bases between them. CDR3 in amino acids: CSVEGQGRNEQFF. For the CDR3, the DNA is TGCAGCGTCGAGGGCCAGGGCCGCAATGAGCAGTTCTTC.

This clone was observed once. CDR3 region: CSVEDATWTSGEGPDTQYF. CDR3 DNA: TGCAGCGTTGAAGATGCCACCTGGACTAGCGGAGAGGGTCCAGATACGCAGTATTTT. The rearrangement links TRBV29-1 to TRBJ2-3; 10 nucleotides line up with TRBD2. This CDR3 contains 19 residues. The junction had 16 bases not matched to a gene; V was cut back by 0 bases and J by 4 bases. Germline V gene data show CDR1 as SQVTM and CDR2 as ANQGSEA.

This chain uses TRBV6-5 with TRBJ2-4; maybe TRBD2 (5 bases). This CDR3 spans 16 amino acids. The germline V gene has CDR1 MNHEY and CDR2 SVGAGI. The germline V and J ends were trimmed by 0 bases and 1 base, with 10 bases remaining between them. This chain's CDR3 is CASSYSSSSAKNIQYF. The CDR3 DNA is TGTGCCAGCAGTTACTCCTCCTCTAGCGCCAAAAACATTCAGTACTTC.

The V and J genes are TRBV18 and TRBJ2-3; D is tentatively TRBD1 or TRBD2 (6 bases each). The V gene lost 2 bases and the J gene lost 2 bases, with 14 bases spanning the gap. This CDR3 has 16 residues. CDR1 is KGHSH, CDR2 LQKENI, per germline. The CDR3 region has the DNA TGTGCCAGCTCACCAAATCTGCCGGGGGCCACAGATACGCAGTATTTT. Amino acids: CASSPNLPGATDTQYF.

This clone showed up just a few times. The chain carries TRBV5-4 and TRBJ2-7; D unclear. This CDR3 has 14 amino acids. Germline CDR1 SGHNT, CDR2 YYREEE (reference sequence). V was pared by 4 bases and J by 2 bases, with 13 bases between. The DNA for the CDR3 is TGTGCCAGCAGCCCCCGAGATGGGGCCTACGAGCAGTACTTC. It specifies CASSPRDGAYEQYF.

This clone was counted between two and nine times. The CDR3 bases are TGCAGCGTGGAACAGGGGGCCGGAGAGACCCAGTACTTC. Residues: CSVEQGAGETQYF. This chain links TRBV29-1 with TRBJ2-5; the match to TRBD1 covers 9 bases. The CDR3 is made up of 13 amino acids. J lost 4 bases, V lost 6 bases, and 6 bases had no gene match. Germline CDR1 reads SQVTM; CDR2 reads ANQGSEA.

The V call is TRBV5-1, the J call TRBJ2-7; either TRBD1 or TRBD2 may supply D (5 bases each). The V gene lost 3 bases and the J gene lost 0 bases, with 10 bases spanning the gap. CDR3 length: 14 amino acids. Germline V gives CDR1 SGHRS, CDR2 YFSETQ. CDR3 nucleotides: TGCGCCAGCAGCTCCGGGACCCTCTCCTACGAGCAGTACTTC. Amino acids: CASSSGTLSYEQYF.

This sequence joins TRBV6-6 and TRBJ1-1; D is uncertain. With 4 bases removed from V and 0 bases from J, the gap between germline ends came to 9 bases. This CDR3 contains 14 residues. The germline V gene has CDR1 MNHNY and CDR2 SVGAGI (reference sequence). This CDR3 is CASSSYDLNTEAFF. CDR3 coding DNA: TGTGCCAGCAGTTCCTACGATTTGAACACTGAAGCTTTCTTT.

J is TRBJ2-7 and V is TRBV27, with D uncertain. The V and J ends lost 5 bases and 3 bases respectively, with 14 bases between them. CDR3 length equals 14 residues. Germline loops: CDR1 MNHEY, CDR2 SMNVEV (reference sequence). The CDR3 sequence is CASSPTSDGYEQYF. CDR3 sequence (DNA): TGTGCCAGCAGTCCGACTTCGGACGGCTACGAGCAGTACTTC.

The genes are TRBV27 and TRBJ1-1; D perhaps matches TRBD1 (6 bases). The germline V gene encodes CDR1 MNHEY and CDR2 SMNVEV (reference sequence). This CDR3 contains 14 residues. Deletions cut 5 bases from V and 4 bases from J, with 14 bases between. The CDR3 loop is CASSPGVGGTEAFF. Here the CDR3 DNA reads TGTGCCAGCAGTCCAGGGGTCGGAGGCACTGAAGCTTTCTTT.

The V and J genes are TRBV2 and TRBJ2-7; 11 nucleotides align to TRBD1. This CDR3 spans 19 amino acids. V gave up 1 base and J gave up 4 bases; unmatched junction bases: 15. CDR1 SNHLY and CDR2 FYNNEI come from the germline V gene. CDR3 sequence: CASSEVKWGQGDFGYEQYF. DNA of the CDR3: TGTGCCAGCAGTGAAGTCAAGTGGGGACAGGGGGATTTTGGATACGAGCAGTACTTC.

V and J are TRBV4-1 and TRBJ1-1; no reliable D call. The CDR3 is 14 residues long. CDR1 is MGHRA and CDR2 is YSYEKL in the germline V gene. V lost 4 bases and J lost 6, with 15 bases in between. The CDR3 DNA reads TGCGCCAGCAGCCTGCATCCGGGGATCCCTGAAGCTTTCTTT. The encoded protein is CASSLHPGIPEAFF.

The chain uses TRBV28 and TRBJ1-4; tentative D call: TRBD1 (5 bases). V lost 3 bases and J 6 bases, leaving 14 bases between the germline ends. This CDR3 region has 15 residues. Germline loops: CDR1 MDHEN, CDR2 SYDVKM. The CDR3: CASSFIEGRDEKLFF. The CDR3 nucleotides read TGTGCCAGCAGTTTTATTGAGGGGAGGGATGAAAAACTGTTTTTT.

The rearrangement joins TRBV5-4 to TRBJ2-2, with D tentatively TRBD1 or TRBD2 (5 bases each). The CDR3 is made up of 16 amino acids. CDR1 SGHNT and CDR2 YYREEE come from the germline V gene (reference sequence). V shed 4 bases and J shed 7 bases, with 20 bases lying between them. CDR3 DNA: TGTGCCAGCAGCGTCCCGGGACCTGCCCAAGACGGGGAGCTGTTTTTT. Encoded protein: CASSVPGPAQDGELFF.

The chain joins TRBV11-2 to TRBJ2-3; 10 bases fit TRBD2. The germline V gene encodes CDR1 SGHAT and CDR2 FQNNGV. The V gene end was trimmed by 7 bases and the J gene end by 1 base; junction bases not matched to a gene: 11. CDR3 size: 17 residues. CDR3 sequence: CASIGLAGEVGTDTQYF. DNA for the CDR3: TGTGCCAGCATCGGTCTAGCGGGAGAGGTCGGCACAGATACGCAGTATTTT.

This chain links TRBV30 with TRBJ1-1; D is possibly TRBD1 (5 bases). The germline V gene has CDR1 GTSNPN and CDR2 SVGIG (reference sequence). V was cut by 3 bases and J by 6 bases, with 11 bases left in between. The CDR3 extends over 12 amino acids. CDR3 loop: CAWRAGFSEAFF. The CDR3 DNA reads TGTGCCTGGAGGGCAGGGTTCTCTGAAGCTTTCTTT.

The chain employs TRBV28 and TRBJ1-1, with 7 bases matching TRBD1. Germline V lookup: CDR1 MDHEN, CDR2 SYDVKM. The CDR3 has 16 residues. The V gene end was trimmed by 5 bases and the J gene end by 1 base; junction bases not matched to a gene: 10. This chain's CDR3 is CASSPSGHRGNTEAFF. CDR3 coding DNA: TGTGCCAGCAGTCCCAGTGGCCACAGGGGGAACACTGAAGCTTTCTTT.

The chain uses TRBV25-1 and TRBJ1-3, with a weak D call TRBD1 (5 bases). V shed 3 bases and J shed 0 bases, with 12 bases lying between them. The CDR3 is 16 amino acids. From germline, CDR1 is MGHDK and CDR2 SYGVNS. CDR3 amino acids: CASSDPRQPSGNTIYF. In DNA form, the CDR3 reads TGTGCCAGCAGTGATCCTCGACAGCCCTCTGGAAACACCATATATTTT.